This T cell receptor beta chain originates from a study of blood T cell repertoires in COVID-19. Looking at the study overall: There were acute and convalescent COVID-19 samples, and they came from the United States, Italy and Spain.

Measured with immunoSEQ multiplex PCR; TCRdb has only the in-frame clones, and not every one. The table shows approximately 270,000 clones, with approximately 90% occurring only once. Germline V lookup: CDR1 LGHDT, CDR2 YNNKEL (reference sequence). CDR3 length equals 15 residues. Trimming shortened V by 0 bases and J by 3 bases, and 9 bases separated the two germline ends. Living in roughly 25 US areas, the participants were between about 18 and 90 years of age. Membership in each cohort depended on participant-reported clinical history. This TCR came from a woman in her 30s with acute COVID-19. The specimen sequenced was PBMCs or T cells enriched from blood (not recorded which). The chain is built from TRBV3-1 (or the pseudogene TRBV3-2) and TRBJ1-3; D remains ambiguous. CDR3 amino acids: CASSQDLGGGNTIYF. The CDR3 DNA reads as TGTGCCAGCAGCCAAGATCTGGGAGGTGGAAACACCATATATTTT.